This T cell receptor (beta chain) was identified during a study of blood T cells in healthy people across ages. The study, taken as a whole, reports: The long-lived group displayed more naive CD4+ cells, plus higher diversity, than the aged donors did. Strongly correlated with naive T cell percentage was TCR beta diversity.

Details on this clonotype: The antigen is undetermined.

This CDR3 is built from 17 residues. Germline V CDR1 and CDR2: LNHNV, YYDKDF (reference sequence). Trimming removed 0 bases at V and 0 bases at J, with 13 bases between. Isolating PBMCs gave at least 6 million of these cells per sample. The second PCR ran roughly 7 to 12 cycles with a sample-barcoded 5' primer and J-beta primers. Via MiXCR, TCRdb re-called the 5' RACE reads, giving one row per CDR3 protein. The sample lists over a million distinct CDR3 sequences, over 35% occurring once. Sequenced material: blood. V and J are TRBV15 and TRBJ2-3; D is possibly TRBD1 (6 bases). The TCR was taken from a woman aged 55 to 70 in good health. The CDR3, as DNA: TGTGCCACCAGCAGAGATACAGGGCCGATTAGCACAGATACGCAGTATTTT. Residues: CATSRDTGPISTDTQYF.